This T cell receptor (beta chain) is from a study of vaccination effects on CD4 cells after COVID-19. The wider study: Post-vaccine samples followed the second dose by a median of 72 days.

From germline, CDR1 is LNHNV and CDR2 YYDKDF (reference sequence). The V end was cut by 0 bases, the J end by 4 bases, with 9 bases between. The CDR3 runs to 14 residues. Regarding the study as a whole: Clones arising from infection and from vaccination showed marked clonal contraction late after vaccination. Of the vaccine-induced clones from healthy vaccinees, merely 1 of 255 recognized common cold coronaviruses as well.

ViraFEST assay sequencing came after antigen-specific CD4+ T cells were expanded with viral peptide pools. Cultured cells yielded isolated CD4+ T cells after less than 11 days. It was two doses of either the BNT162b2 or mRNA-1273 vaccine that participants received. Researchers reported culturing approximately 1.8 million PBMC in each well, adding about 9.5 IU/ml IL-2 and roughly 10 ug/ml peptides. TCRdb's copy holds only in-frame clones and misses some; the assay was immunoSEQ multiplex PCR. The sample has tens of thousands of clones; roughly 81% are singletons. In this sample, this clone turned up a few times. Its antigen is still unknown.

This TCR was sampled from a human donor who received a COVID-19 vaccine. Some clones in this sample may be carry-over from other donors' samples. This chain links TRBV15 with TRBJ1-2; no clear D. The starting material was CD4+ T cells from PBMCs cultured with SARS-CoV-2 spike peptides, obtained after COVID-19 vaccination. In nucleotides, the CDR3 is TGTGCCACCAGCAGAGAACGGGGTATCTATGGCTACACCTTC. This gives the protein CATSRERGIYGYTF. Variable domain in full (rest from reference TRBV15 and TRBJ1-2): DAMVIQNPRYQVTQFGKPVTLSCSQTLNHNVMYWYQQKSSQAPKLLFHYYDKDFNNEADTPDNFQSRRPNTSFCFLDIRSPGLGDTAMYLCATSRERGIYGYTFGSGTRLTVV.